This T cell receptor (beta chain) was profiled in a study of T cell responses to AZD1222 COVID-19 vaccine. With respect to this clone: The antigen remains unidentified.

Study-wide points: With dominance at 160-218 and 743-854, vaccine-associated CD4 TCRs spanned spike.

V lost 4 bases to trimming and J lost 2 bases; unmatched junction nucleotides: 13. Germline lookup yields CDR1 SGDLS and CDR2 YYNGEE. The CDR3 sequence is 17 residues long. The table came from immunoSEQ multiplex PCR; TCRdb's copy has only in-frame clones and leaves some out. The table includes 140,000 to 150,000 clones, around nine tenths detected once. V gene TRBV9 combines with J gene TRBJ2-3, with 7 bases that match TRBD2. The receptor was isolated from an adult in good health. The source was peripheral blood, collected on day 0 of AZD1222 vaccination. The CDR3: CASSPVRASGPTDTQYF. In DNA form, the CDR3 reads TGTGCCAGCAGCCCAGTTCGCGCTAGCGGCCCCACAGATACGCAGTATTTT.